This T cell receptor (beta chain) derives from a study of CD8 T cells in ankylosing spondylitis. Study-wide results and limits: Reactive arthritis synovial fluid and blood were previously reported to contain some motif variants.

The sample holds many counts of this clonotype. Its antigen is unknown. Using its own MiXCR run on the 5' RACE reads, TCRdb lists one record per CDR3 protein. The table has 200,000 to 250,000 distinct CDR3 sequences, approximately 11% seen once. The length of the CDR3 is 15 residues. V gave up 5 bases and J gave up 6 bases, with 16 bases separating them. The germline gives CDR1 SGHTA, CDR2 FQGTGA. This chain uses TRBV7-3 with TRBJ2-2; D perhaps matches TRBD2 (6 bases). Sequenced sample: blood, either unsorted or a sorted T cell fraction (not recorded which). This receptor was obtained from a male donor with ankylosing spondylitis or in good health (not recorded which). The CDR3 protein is CASSPPGARAGELFF. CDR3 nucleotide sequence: TGTGCCAGCAGCCCGCCGGGAGCGCGAGCCGGGGAGCTGTTTTTT.